A selection of T cell receptor beta chains follows, all from one sample in a study of memory CD4+ T cells and cytomegalovirus serostatus. The method was immunoSEQ multiplex PCR; TCRdb's version includes in-frame clones alone and lacks a portion of them. The sample holds about 52,000 clones, 60% to 85% seen once. The specimen sequenced was memory CD4+ T cells from blood. These TCRs come from an adult in good health and CMV-seropositive. The CDR3 runs from the conserved cysteine through the conserved F or W. A D gene is named only where the DNA matches it firmly. Size is stated for part of the rows, as once, few or many counts, or as a class when the clone is expanded.

j_call | clone_size | v_call | d_call | cdr3_aa | cdr3_nt
TRBJ2-1 | - | TRBV7-2 | - | CASCLLYNEQFF | TGTGCCAGCTGCCTCCTATACAATGAGCAGTTCTTC
TRBJ1-1 | - | TRBV9 | - | CASSGRENTEAFF | TGTGCCAGCAGCGGCAGGGAAAACACTGAAGCTTTCTTT
TRBJ1-1 | few | TRBV6-1 | TRBD1 | CASRNRGYTEAFF | TGTGCCAGCAGAAACAGGGGATACACTGAAGCTTTCTTT
TRBJ2-7 | - | TRBV6-5 | - | CASSIRDHTYEQYF | TGTGCCAGCAGTATCCGTGACCACACGTACGAGCAGTACTTC
TRBJ2-3 | - | TRBV7-3 | TRBD2 | CASSSGLAGASTQYF | TGTGCCAGCAGTTCGGGACTAGCGGGGGCTAGTACGCAGTATTTT
TRBJ1-1 | once | TRBV10-3 | - | CAITHNRDTEAFF | TGTGCCATCACCCACAACAGGGACACTGAAGCTTTCTTT
TRBJ2-1 | - | TRBV12-5 | TRBD2 | CASAKSGTAGTSFNEQFF | TGTGCTAGTGCCAAATCCGGGACAGCCGGGACTAGCTTCAATGAGCAGTTCTTC
TRBJ1-1 | - | TRBV6-6 | - | CASRESKMGGDTEAFF | TGTGCCAGCAGGGAGTCGAAAATGGGGGGGGACACTGAAGCTTTCTTT
TRBJ2-1 | few | TRBV14 | TRBD2 | CASSQVSGVNEQFF | TGTGCCAGCAGCCAAGTTAGCGGGGTCAATGAGCAGTTCTTC
TRBJ2-1 | - | TRBV19 | TRBD1 | CASSSDRDYNEQFF | TGTGCCAGTAGTTCCGACAGGGACTACAATGAGCAGTTCTTC
TRBJ1-1 | medium-sized | TRBV2 | TRBD1 | CASRDRDRGRVTEAFF | TGTGCCAGCAGAGACCGGGACAGGGGGCGAGTTACTGAAGCTTTCTTT
TRBJ2-5 | - | TRBV30 | - | CAWSLGGGGETQYF | TGTGCCTGGAGTCTTGGCGGGGGCGGGGAGACCCAGTACTTC
TRBJ1-2 | - | TRBV18 | - | CASSPPHRDPANYGYTF | TGTGCCAGCTCACCACCCCACCGGGACCCAGCTAACTATGGCTACACCTTC
TRBJ2-5 | - | TRBV27 | TRBD1 | CASSRTGGGETQYF | TGTGCCAGCAGTCGGACAGGGGGGGGAGAGACCCAGTACTTC
TRBJ1-5 | - | TRBV2 | - | CASRSNLGNQPQHF | TGTGCCAGCAGATCGAACTTAGGCAATCAGCCCCAGCATTTT
TRBJ1-1 | - | TRBV11-3 | - | CASSTVANTEAFF | TGTGCCAGCAGCACAGTCGCGAACACTGAAGCTTTCTTT
TRBJ2-1 | - | TRBV28 | - | CASTRGLVYNEQFF | TGTGCCAGCACCAGGGGCCTAGTCTACAATGAGCAGTTCTTC
TRBJ2-1 | - | TRBV7-8 | - | CASSLAGTAINEQFF | TGTGCCAGCAGCTTAGCGGGGACGGCTATAAATGAGCAGTTCTTC
TRBJ2-7 | - | TRBV7-8 | - | CATGEGASYEQYF | TGTGCCACGGGGGAGGGGGCGTCCTACGAGCAGTACTTC
TRBJ1-2 | - | TRBV6-5 | TRBD1 | CASRNRDRKTSGYTF | TGTGCCAGCAGGAACCGGGACAGAAAAACGAGTGGCTACACCTTC
TRBJ1-2 | few | TRBV18 | - | CASSPRQSSNYGYTF | TGTGCCAGCTCACCCCGACAGTCCTCTAACTATGGCTACACCTTC
TRBJ1-2 | - | TRBV7-9 | - | CASSLVGAQAYGYTF | TGTGCCAGCAGTCTAGTCGGGGCACAGGCCTATGGCTACACCTTC
TRBJ1-3 | - | TRBV6-6 | TRBD1 | CASWTGAINTIYF | TGTGCCAGTTGGACAGGGGCTATAAACACCATATATTTT
TRBJ2-1 | - | TRBV5-8 | TRBD2 | CASSLEVGRAYNEQFF | TGTGCCAGCAGCTTGGAGGTCGGGAGGGCCTACAATGAGCAGTTCTTC
TRBJ2-1 | - | TRBV7-9 | - | CASSLLAEIYNEQFF | TGTGCCAGCAGCTTGTTAGCGGAGATCTACAATGAGCAGTTCTTC
TRBJ2-1 | - | TRBV7-2 | TRBD2 | CASSPGLASHNEQFF | TGTGCCAGCAGCCCGGGACTAGCGTCCCACAATGAGCAGTTCTTC
TRBJ2-1 | - | TRBV9 | - | CASSVEGANYNEQFF | TGTGCCAGCAGCGTAGAAGGGGCAAACTACAATGAGCAGTTCTTC
TRBJ1-5 | - | TRBV30 | TRBD1 | CAWSKDRLSQPQHF | TGTGCCTGGAGTAAGGACAGGCTATCTCAGCCCCAGCATTTT
TRBJ2-1 | - | TRBV4-2 | - | CASSQYGAISYNEQFF | TGTGCCAGCAGCCAATACGGGGCTATCTCCTACAATGAGCAGTTCTTC
TRBJ1-4 | - | TRBV28 | - | CASSLQWGPGKLFF | TGTGCCAGCAGTTTACAATGGGGCCCCGGAAAACTGTTTTTT
TRBJ2-5 | once | TRBV4-1 | TRBD2 | CASSQDKRGGLTRTSGQETQYF | TGCGCCAGCAGCCAAGATAAGAGGGGAGGTTTGACACGGACTAGCGGCCAAGAGACCCAGTACTTC
TRBJ2-7 | - | TRBV2 | - | CASSESRVFGSSYEQYF | TGTGCCAGCAGTGAATCGAGAGTGTTTGGTAGCTCCTACGAGCAGTACTTC
TRBJ1-2 | - | TRBV6-1 | TRBD1 | CASSEALRGQGYGYTF | TGTGCCAGCAGTGAAGCCTTGAGGGGGCAGGGCTATGGCTACACCTTC
TRBJ1-4 | - | TRBV5-1 | - | CASSLDGVNEKLFF | TGCGCCAGCAGCTTGGATGGTGTTAATGAAAAACTGTTTTTT
TRBJ2-7 | - | TRBV6-1 | - | CASSEAPPYEQYF | TGTGCCAGCAGTGAAGCGCCCCCATACGAGCAGTACTTC
TRBJ2-7 | - | TRBV2 | TRBD1 | CASIRGQGVWQYF | TGTGCCAGCATCAGAGGACAGGGCGTGTGGCAGTACTTC
TRBJ2-1 | - | TRBV7-9 | - | CASSSRGLGEQFF | TGTGCCAGCAGCTCCCGGGGTCTCGGTGAGCAGTTCTTC
TRBJ1-1 | - | TRBV6-1 | - | CASLPIRAATEAFF | TGTGCCAGCTTGCCCATTAGGGCGGCGACTGAAGCTTTCTTT
TRBJ2-1 | - | TRBV7-2 | - | CASSLLQGTNEQFF | TGTGCCAGCAGCCTACTTCAAGGTACTAATGAGCAGTTCTTC
TRBJ1-2 | - | TRBV25-1 | TRBD1 | CASWTGPGYGYTF | TGTGCCAGCTGGACAGGGCCCGGGTATGGCTACACCTTC